The rows below give T cell receptor beta chains drawn from one sample of a study of blood T cells in healthy people across ages. Using its own MiXCR run on the 5' RACE reads, TCRdb lists one record per CDR3 protein. The sample carries about 780,000 distinct CDR3 sequences, roughly 25% recorded once. Separately, the same data were catalogued under a study of T cells of mothers and their children.

Sequences were obtained from blood. All receptors come from a boy aged 5 to 17 in good health. Each CDR3 is given with its conserved first and last residue. The order of the fields is V gene, D gene, clone size, J gene, CDR3 protein, CDR3 DNA. A D gene is named only where the DNA matches it firmly. Some rows mark clone size as missing; the rest say once, few, many or name a class of expanded clone.

>TRBV12-3/TRBV12-4|-|-|TRBJ2-1
CASSFLGTDNEQFF
TGTGCCAGCAGTTTTCTCGGCACCGACAATGAGCAGTTCTTC
>TRBV7-9|TRBD1|-|TRBJ1-3
CASSFDRDRYF
TGTGCCAGCAGCTTTGACAGGGATCGGTATTTT
>TRBV18|TRBD1|-|TRBJ2-2
CASSTGQGAGGELFF
TGTGCCAGCTCAACCGGACAGGGGGCCGGCGGGGAGCTGTTTTTT
>TRBV5-1|-|few|TRBJ2-7
CASSLPPSTRSYEQYF
TGCGCCAGCAGCTTGCCCCCATCGACTCGATCCTACGAGCAGTACTTC
>TRBV7-2|-|-|TRBJ2-3
CASSPIRRRGTQYF
TGTGCCAGCAGCCCGATACGGAGAAGGGGTACGCAGTATTTT
>TRBV19|-|-|TRBJ2-7
CASSIDLGFYEQYF
TGTGCCAGTAGTATAGATCTCGGTTTCTACGAGCAGTACTTC
>TRBV6-5|TRBD1|-|TRBJ1-1
CASSSRGDRVGDMNTEAFF
TGTGCCAGCAGTTCTCGCGGGGACAGGGTCGGGGACATGAACACTGAAGCTTTCTTT
>TRBV7-9|TRBD1|-|TRBJ2-7
CASSLAGGAFYEQYF
TGTGCCAGCAGCTTAGCAGGGGGCGCGTTTTACGAGCAGTACTTC
>TRBV12-3/TRBV12-4|-|-|TRBJ2-5
CASLGQQETQYF
TGTGCCAGCTTAGGCCAGCAAGAGACCCAGTACTTC
>TRBV20-1|-|-|TRBJ1-4
CSVRGPGDEKLFF
TGCAGTGTCAGGGGCCCGGGGGATGAAAAACTGTTTTTT
>TRBV7-9|-|-|TRBJ2-5
CASSLDRAGRQETQYF
TGTGCCAGCAGCTTAGACCGGGCAGGGCGGCAGGAGACCCAGTACTTC
>TRBV5-1|TRBD1|-|TRBJ2-7
CASSLRQGLREQYF
TGCGCCAGCAGCTTGCGACAGGGGTTGAGGGAGCAGTACTTC
>TRBV11-2|TRBD1|-|TRBJ1-2
CASSSFDRVKGYTF
TGTGCCAGCAGCTCATTCGACAGGGTTAAAGGCTACACCTTC
>TRBV28|-|-|TRBJ1-2
CASSLVQPAGYTF
TGTGCCAGCAGTTTAGTACAACCGGCGGGCTACACCTTC
>TRBV29-1|-|-|TRBJ2-1
CSVETSSNEQFF
TGCAGCGTTGAAACCAGTTCCAATGAGCAGTTCTTC
>TRBV29-1|-|few|TRBJ2-6
CSVAWGGAMSGANVLTF
TGCAGCGTTGCGTGGGGAGGTGCCATGTCCGGGGCCAACGTCCTGACTTTC
>TRBV6-5|TRBD2|-|TRBJ2-5
CASSYESGLAGQETQYF
TGTGCCAGCAGTTACGAGTCGGGACTAGCGGGGCAAGAGACCCAGTACTTC
>TRBV2|-|once|TRBJ2-1
CASKAAVSSYNEQFF
TGTGCCAGCAAGGCAGCGGTAAGCTCCTACAATGAGCAGTTCTTC
>TRBV6-5|-|few|TRBJ1-1
CASSYSTPAGMNTEAFF
TGTGCCAGCAGTTACTCTACCCCTGCGGGGATGAACACTGAAGCTTTCTTT
>TRBV27|TRBD2|few|TRBJ2-3
CATQVLAGGKQYF
TGTGCCACCCAAGTCCTAGCGGGGGGGAAGCAGTATTTT
>TRBV7-9|TRBD1|-|TRBJ1-4
CASSEYRGTNEKLFF
TGTGCCAGCAGCGAGTACAGGGGAACTAATGAAAAACTGTTTTTT
>TRBV5-1|TRBD1|few|TRBJ2-7
CASSSGQESPYEQYF
TGCGCCAGCAGCTCTGGACAGGAGAGCCCCTACGAGCAGTACTTC
>TRBV7-3|-|-|TRBJ1-5
CASSSLGQPQHF
TGTGCCAGCAGCAGCTTAGGACAGCCCCAGCATTTT
>TRBV11-2|-|-|TRBJ2-1
CASSRRARRDYNEQFF
TGTGCCAGCAGCCGGCGGGCCAGACGGGATTACAATGAGCAGTTCTTC
>TRBV27|TRBD1|many|TRBJ2-1
CASTVDRGPYNEQFF
TGTGCCAGCACCGTAGACAGGGGCCCTTACAATGAGCAGTTCTTC
>TRBV27|TRBD2|many|TRBJ2-3
CASKEGGLADTQYF
TGTGCCAGCAAAGAGGGAGGGCTCGCAGATACGCAGTATTTT
>TRBV6-1|-|-|TRBJ1-1
CASSGTGTGNTEAFF
TGTGCCAGCAGCGGAACCGGGACGGGGAACACTGAAGCTTTCTTT
>TRBV28|-|few|TRBJ2-7
CASSPHPGTEQYF
TGTGCCAGCAGTCCACACCCGGGTACCGAGCAGTACTTC
>TRBV4-1|TRBD1|-|TRBJ1-4
CASSQWNRDRGRKLFF
TGCGCCAGCAGCCAGTGGAACCGGGACAGGGGGCGGAAACTGTTTTTT
>TRBV27|-|-|TRBJ2-2
CASSLWGPAGGELFF
TGTGCCAGCAGTTTATGGGGGCCGGCTGGCGGGGAGCTGTTTTTT